The 21 T cell receptor beta chains presented below share a single source sample, sequenced in a study of blood T cell repertoires in COVID-19. Profiled with immunoSEQ multiplex PCR; TCRdb holds only in-frame clones, not every one. The sample has more than 150,000 clones, approximately 80% seen once. Sequencing was done on a sample of peripheral blood. These receptor sequences come from a woman aged 60-75 years with acute or convalescent COVID-19.

The chain carries TRBV15 and TRBJ2-7; D is ambiguous. Germline CDR1 is LNHNV and CDR2 is YYDKDF (reference sequence). V shed 3 bases and J shed 3 bases, with 9 bases lying between them. This CDR3 is 13 amino acids long. Written as DNA, the CDR3 is TGTGCCACCAGCAGCGGGTTGGTCTACGAGCAGTACTTC. Translation: CATSSGLVYEQYF.

The rearrangement links TRBV6-5 to TRBJ1-1, with 11 bases matching TRBD1. The CDR3 consists of 15 residues. V trimming: 2 bases; J trimming: 7 bases; junction bases outside the gene matches: 6. The germline CDR1 and CDR2 sequences are MNHEY and SVGAGI. In DNA, the CDR3 is TGTGCCAGCAGTTACACAATGGACAGGGGGCGTGAAGCTTTCTTT. Encoded protein: CASSYTMDRGREAFF.

This clone has only one observation. This rearrangement joins TRBV19 to TRBJ2-7; 7 bases agree with TRBD1. After removal of 5 bases from V and 5 bases from J, the junction contained 3 bases not matched to a gene. Germline CDR1 and CDR2: LNHDA and SQIVND (reference sequence). This CDR3 has 12 amino acids. In nucleotides, the CDR3 is TGTGCCAGTAGTTCAGGGGGACACGAGCAGTACTTC. It specifies CASSSGGHEQYF.

The J gene is TRBJ2-1, the V gene TRBV25-1, with D tentatively TRBD2 (5 bases). CDR1 is MGHDK, CDR2 SYGVNS, per germline. CDR3 size: 16 residues. The germline V and J ends were trimmed by 1 base and 7 bases, with 17 bases remaining between them. CDR3 sequence (DNA): TGTGCCAGCAGTGAATTCGCGACTAACATTATAAATGAGCAGTTCTTC. Amino acids: CASSEFATNIINEQFF.

V usage is TRBV6-5 and J usage is TRBJ1-4; unclear D gene. The germline V gene has CDR1 MNHEY and CDR2 SVGAGI. V gave up 2 bases and J gave up 8 bases, with 9 bases separating them. The CDR3 is 13 residues long. CDR3 sequence: CASSYGSREKLFF. The CDR3 DNA reads as TGTGCCAGCAGTTACGGAAGCAGGGAAAAACTGTTTTTT.

V gene TRBV6-5 combines with J gene TRBJ2-7, with D tentatively TRBD1 (6 bases). The CDR3 is made up of 15 amino acids. Per the germline V gene, CDR1 is MNHEY and CDR2 is SVGAGI. V was clipped by 2 bases and J by 1 base, with 12 bases between them. CDR3 amino acids: CASSYAAGASYEQYF. As DNA, the CDR3 is TGTGCCAGCAGTTACGCGGCAGGGGCGTCCTACGAGCAGTACTTC.

V is TRBV7-2 and J is TRBJ1-6; TRBD1 might be the D (5 bases). Germline-derived CDR1 and CDR2 are SGHTA and FQGNSA. V gave up 2 bases and J gave up 9 bases, with 8 bases separating them. This CDR3 region has 13 residues. The CDR3 nucleotides are TGTGCCAGCAGCTTAAGGGGCCGTTCACCCCTCCACTTT. The encoded protein is CASSLRGRSPLHF.

The J gene is TRBJ1-6, the V gene TRBV10-1; 7 positions agree with TRBD1. The germline V gene has CDR1 WNHNN and CDR2 SYGVQD (reference sequence). The length of the CDR3 is 16 residues. The junction had 11 bases not matched to a gene; V was cut back by 3 bases and J by 9 bases. The CDR3, as DNA: TGCGCCAGCAGTGAAGGGGGTGAGAACAGGGGTTCACCCCTCCACTTT. Translated, it gives CASSEGGENRGSPLHF.

The chain recombines TRBV28 with TRBJ2-4; 10 bases agree with TRBD1. CDR3 size: 15 residues. The germline gives CDR1 MDHEN, CDR2 SYDVKM. V dropped 7 bases and J dropped 5; count of bases not matched to a gene: 8. The CDR3 loop reads CASTSGTGAQNIQYF. CDR3 DNA: TGTGCCAGCACCTCGGGGACAGGGGCGCAAAACATTCAGTACTTC.

The chain combines TRBV7-9 with TRBJ1-2; no definite D call. The germline V gene has CDR1 SEHNR and CDR2 FQNEAQ (reference sequence). V lost 6 bases and J 0 bases, leaving 14 bases between the germline ends. The CDR3 is 15 amino acids. CDR3: CASSPPGLANYGYTF. CDR3 sequence (DNA): TGTGCCAGCAGTCCCCCCGGGTTAGCTAACTATGGCTACACCTTC.

This sequence joins TRBV5-1 and TRBJ2-1; the D gene is possibly TRBD1 (5 bases). This CDR3 has 15 residues. From germline, CDR1 is SGHRS and CDR2 YFSETQ. With 4 bases removed from V and 1 base from J, the gap between germline ends came to 12 bases. The CDR3 DNA follows: TGCGCCAGCAGCCCAGGGCAGCGTTCCTACAATGAGCAGTTCTTC. Translation gives CASSPGQRSYNEQFF.

CDR3 nucleotide sequence: TGTGCCAGCAGCTTACTCCCGTTTAACTATGGCTACACCTTC. It yields the protein CASSLLPFNYGYTF. The chain is built from TRBV11-2 and TRBJ1-2; D ambiguous. With 2 bases removed from V and 1 base from J, the gap between germline ends came to 8 bases. This CDR3 comprises 14 residues. CDR1 SGHAT and CDR2 FQNNGV come from the germline V gene.

The gene calls are TRBV9 and TRBJ2-3, with TRBD2 matching over 8 bases. The CDR3 is 16 amino acids. V trimming: 1 base; J trimming: 0 bases; junction bases outside the gene matches: 4. CDR1 is SGDLS, CDR2 YYNGEE, per germline. The CDR3 DNA reads as TGTGCCAGCAGCGTACATCAGCGGGGGAGCACAGATACGCAGTATTTT. Protein product: CASSVHQRGSTDTQYF.

The chain carries TRBV15 and TRBJ1-4; 9 bases match TRBD1. Germline CDR1 reads LNHNV; CDR2 reads YYDKDF (reference sequence). The CDR3 is 18 amino acids. Germline trimming cut 7 bases from V and 8 bases from J; bases unmatched to any gene: 20. The CDR3 protein is CATNRRPTTRQGGEKLFF. The CDR3, as DNA: TGTGCCACCAACCGCAGACCTACCACCCGACAGGGGGGCGAAAAACTGTTTTTT.

J is TRBJ1-1 and V is TRBV9; D not resolved. Per the germline V gene, CDR1 is SGDLS and CDR2 is YYNGEE. Trimming left V 3 bases short and J 5 bases short, with 14 bases between. The CDR3 is 14 residues long. This CDR3 reads CASSAGNGRTEAFF. The DNA for the CDR3 is TGTGCCAGCAGCGCTGGGAATGGGAGAACTGAAGCTTTCTTT.

The J gene is TRBJ2-1, the V gene TRBV7-2; no clear D. The CDR3 is 15 amino acids. The V end lost 1 base, the J end lost 2 bases, and 9 bases lay between the germline ends. In germline, CDR1 is SGHTA, CDR2 FQGNSA. The CDR3 loop is CASSLVAEPYNEQFF. As DNA, the CDR3 is TGTGCCAGCAGCTTAGTGGCGGAACCCTACAATGAGCAGTTCTTC.

This rearrangement joins TRBV6-1 to TRBJ2-7; D perhaps matches TRBD2 (6 bases). The CDR3 is 16 amino acids. Between the trimmed V and J ends, which lost 3 bases and 7 bases, there was a span of 22 bases. The V gene's germline CDR1 is MNHNS and CDR2 SASEGT. The CDR3 nucleotides read TGTGCCAGCAGTGATGATTTGGCGCGCGGGGCAAGAGAGCAGTACTTC. Amino acid sequence: CASSDDLARGAREQYF.

This clone was seen only once. The chain joins TRBV14 to TRBJ1-1; TRBD1 matches at 7 bases. The V segment lost 1 base and the J segment 10 bases; nucleotides outside the gene matches: 6. The germline V gene encodes CDR1 SGHDN and CDR2 FVKESK. The CDR3 sequence is 13 residues long. The CDR3 loop reads CASSQVTGKGAFF. CDR3 bases: TGTGCCAGCAGCCAAGTGACAGGGAAGGGAGCTTTCTTT.

This chain connects TRBV5-8 to TRBJ1-4; possibly TRBD1 for D (6 bases). This CDR3 has 15 residues. Germline V lookup: CDR1 SGHTS, CDR2 YDEGEE. Trimming removed 1 base at V and 8 bases at J, with 15 bases between. The CDR3 nucleotides are TGTGCCAGCAGCTTGCGGTCAGGGGCAGGAGAAAAACTGTTTTTT. Translated, it gives CASSLRSGAGEKLFF.

The V and J genes are TRBV18 and TRBJ1-2; no firm D call. This CDR3 is built from 19 residues. In germline, CDR1 is KGHSH, CDR2 LQKENI. V was cut by 2 bases and J by 1 base, with 23 bases left in between. DNA for the CDR3: TGTGCCAGCTCACCAACCCCCCCCGATAACAGAAGGCGTAACTATGGCTACACCTTC. Encoded protein: CASSPTPPDNRRRNYGYTF.

The rearrangement links TRBV28 to TRBJ1-5, with D perhaps TRBD1 (5 bases). Trimming took 7 bases from V and 13 from J, leaving 17 bases between them. CDR3 length equals 12 residues. The germline V gene encodes CDR1 MDHEN and CDR2 SYDVKM. CDR3 region: CASIRSAGVQHF. CDR3 coding DNA: TGTGCCAGCATCCGATCGGCGGGGGTTCAGCATTTT.